Below, 25 T cell receptor beta chains from the same sample are listed, as sequenced in a study of kidney transplant recipient with SARS-CoV-2 infection. TCRdb called the reads again in MiXCR, with one record for every CDR3 protein. The sample contains 200,000 to 300,000 distinct CDR3 sequences, around 30% of which appear only once. The material sequenced was a blood sample, taken at baseline and on day 111 from a kidney transplant recipient. The receptor set was obtained from a male patient younger than 45 who had COVID-19 and was a kidney transplant recipient. Some T cells may trace back to the graft donor.

This chain joins TRBV6-5 and TRBJ2-7; TRBD2 agrees at 7 bases. Judging by the DNA end, TRBJ2-5 fits better; the J call may be wrong. The CDR3 spans 13 residues. The V gene's germline CDR1 is MNHEY and CDR2 SVGAGI. The CDR3 spells CASNGGSHATQYF. DNA for the CDR3: TGTGCCAGCAACGGCGGGAGTCATGCGACCCAGTACTTC.

This clonotype was counted ten times or more. The chain uses TRBV27 and TRBJ2-5; 7 nucleotides match TRBD1. V shed 2 bases, J shed 2 bases, and the junction held 8 bases outside the gene matches. Germline values: CDR1 MNHEY, CDR2 SMNVEV (reference sequence). The CDR3 consists of 16 residues. CDR3 coding DNA: TGTGCCAGCAGTTTAACGGGACGACAGGGTCAAGAGACCCAGTACTTC. It specifies CASSLTGRQGQETQYF.

This clonotype came up many times. The V and J genes are TRBV20-1 and TRBJ1-6; D not certain. V dropped 1 base and J dropped 7 bases, with 11 bases sitting between them. Germline V gene lookup returns CDR1 DFQATT and CDR2 SNEGSKA (reference sequence). The CDR3 spans 14 residues. Here the CDR3 DNA reads TGCAGTGCTAGAGCAGGAGACGGAAATTCACCCCTCCACTTT. It specifies CSARAGDGNSPLHF.

The sample holds many counts of this clonotype. J is TRBJ1-5 and V is TRBV2, with D possibly matching TRBD1 (5 bases). V was cut by 6 bases and J by 7 bases, with 13 bases left in between. CDR1 and CDR2 from the germline V gene are SNHLY and FYNNEI. The CDR3 is 13 residues long. CDR3 protein: CASRVQGRQPQHF. The CDR3 region has the DNA TGTGCCAGCAGAGTTCAGGGTCGCCAGCCCCAGCATTTT.

This chain connects TRBV7-2 to TRBJ1-2; D gene unclear. The V and J ends lost 1 base and 6 bases respectively, with 21 bases between them. The CDR3 totals 17 residues. Germline CDR1 and CDR2: SGHTA and FQGNSA. The CDR3 loop reads CASSLEFRDGKTHGYTF. The CDR3 DNA reads as TGTGCCAGCAGCTTAGAGTTCAGAGACGGAAAGACCCATGGCTACACCTTC.

Note on this clonotype: This could be a read error, since a much larger clone is one nucleotide away. This sequence joins TRBV7-9 and TRBJ2-7; unclear D gene. The ends were cut back, 4 bases at V and 3 bases at J, with 16 bases in the middle. The germline V gene has CDR1 SEHNR and CDR2 FQNEAQ (reference sequence). This CDR3 has 15 amino acids. CDR3 sequence (DNA): TGTGCCAGCAGCTCTGGGGTGGGCAGACTCTACGAGCAGTACTTC. Protein product: CASSSGVGRLYEQYF.

Comments on this clonotype: This may arise from a read error, as a much more abundant clone is one base away. The V and J genes are TRBV7-9 and TRBJ1-1; D uncertain. CDR1 is SEHNR, CDR2 FQNEAQ, per germline (reference sequence). The CDR3 has 14 residues. CDR3 nucleotides: TGTGCCAGCAACTTAGATGCAGAGAACACTGAAGCTTTCTTT. Translated, it gives CASNLDAENTEAFF.

This clonotype was counted many times. The chain uses TRBV5-1 and TRBJ2-2; 9 bases are a match to TRBD2. The CDR3 totals 16 residues. From germline, CDR1 is SGHRS and CDR2 YFSETQ. The trim removed 0 bases at V and 5 bases at J, leaving 5 bases unmatched. CDR3 protein: CASSLVFAGGTGELFF. The CDR3 nucleotides read TGCGCCAGCAGCTTGGTGTTTGCGGGAGGGACCGGGGAGCTGTTTTTT.

This clonotype has at least ten counts. The gene calls are TRBV11-2 and TRBJ1-2; D may be TRBD1 (5 bases). The CDR3 has 17 residues. CDR1 and CDR2 (germline): SGHAT, FQNNGV. The ends were cut back, 4 bases at V and 4 bases at J, with 22 bases in the middle. For the CDR3, the DNA is TGTGCCAGCAGCTCAGGGCCAACAAGCAGAAAGACCTATGGCTACACCTTC. Its translation is CASSSGPTSRKTYGYTF. Full variable domain (rest looked up from reference TRBV11-2 and TRBJ1-2): EAGVAQSPRYKIIEKRQSVAFWCNPISGHATLYWYQQILGQGPKLLIQFQNNGVVDDSQLPKDRFSAERLKGVDSTLKIQPAKLEDSAVYLCASSSGPTSRKTYGYTFGSGTRLTVV.

A single count supports this clonotype. Given a much more abundant clone one base away, this may be a read error. The chain carries TRBV19 and TRBJ1-2; no clear D gene. Trimming cost V 5 bases and J 6 bases, with 25 bases left between them. In germline, CDR1 is LNHDA, CDR2 SQIVND (reference sequence). The length of the CDR3 is 17 residues. The CDR3 spells CASSHQLTNRKTHGYTF. Here the CDR3 DNA reads TGTGCCAGTAGTCACCAACTGACAAATCGAAAGACCCATGGCTACACCTTC.

There are many counts of this clonotype. This sequence joins TRBV7-2 and TRBJ2-2, with 11 bases matching TRBD2. Looked up from germline, CDR1 is SGHTA and CDR2 is FQGNSA. Trimming removed 1 base from V and 7 bases from J; junction bases left unmatched: 8. The CDR3 covers 17 residues. The CDR3 DNA sequence: TGTGCCAGCAGCTTAGGGTATAGCGGGAGGGCCGGCGGGGAGCTGTTTTTT. Translated, it gives CASSLGYSGRAGGELFF.

This clonotype was observed many times. The chain combines TRBV7-9 with TRBJ2-7, with D hard to call. The CDR3 has 14 amino acids. V dropped 1 base and J dropped 4 bases, with 11 bases sitting between them. Germline CDR1 and CDR2: SEHNR and FQNEAQ (reference sequence). The CDR3 DNA sequence: TGTGCCAGCAGCTTAGTTGGTAGGGTATACGAGCAGTACTTC. Amino acids: CASSLVGRVYEQYF.

On this clonotype: This could be a read error, since a much larger clone is one nucleotide away. The J gene is TRBJ2-7, the V gene TRBV5-1; perhaps D is TRBD1 or TRBD2 (7 bases each). Deletions cut 5 bases from V and 4 bases from J, with 16 bases between. CDR3 length: 14 amino acids. Germline CDR1 SGHRS, CDR2 YFSETQ. Written as DNA, the CDR3 is TGCGCCAGCAGGTCGGGGGGACAGTCGTACGAGCAGTACTTC. Translated, it gives CASRSGGQSYEQYF.

Of note for this clonotype: This could be a read error, since a much larger clone is one nucleotide away. The chain links TRBV4-1 to TRBJ2-1, with a possible D match to TRBD1 (5 bases). Germline V gene data show CDR1 as MGHRA and CDR2 as YSYEKL. The CDR3 runs to 16 residues. The DNA for the CDR3 is TGCACCAGCAGCCAAGTGGACATCCTCTCCTACAATGAGCAGTTCTTC. Translation: CTSSQVDILSYNEQFF.

With respect to this clonotype: A clone one base away is much larger, so this may be a read error. The chain joins TRBV7-3 to TRBJ2-3; D is unclear. Per germline, CDR1 SGHTA and CDR2 FQGTGA. The CDR3 is made up of 13 amino acids. V was shortened by 2 bases and J by 8 bases, with 11 bases between the two germline ends. CDR3 nucleotide sequence: TGTGCCAGCAGCTTAGAGGCCTGGGGTACGCAGTATTTT. Encoded protein: CASSLEAWGTQYF.

This clonotype was detected many times. The chain combines TRBV7-9 with TRBJ1-2; D possibly corresponds to TRBD1 (5 bases). V shed 8 bases and J shed 4 bases, with 17 bases lying between them. This CDR3 contains 14 residues. The germline V gene has CDR1 SEHNR and CDR2 FQNEAQ (reference sequence). CDR3 protein: CASVGGTRLYGYTF. CDR3 coding DNA: TGTGCCAGCGTCGGGGGGACCAGGCTCTATGGCTACACCTTC.

Concerning this clonotype: A read error is possible here, since a much larger clone lies one base away. The chain has TRBV20-1 and TRBJ2-5; the D gene is possibly TRBD2 (5 bases). The CDR3 runs to 14 residues. Trimming shortened V by 0 bases and J by 2 bases, and 10 bases separated the two germline ends. Germline V gives CDR1 DFQATT, CDR2 SNEGSKA (reference sequence). CDR3 in DNA: TGCAGTGCTAGAGATGGACGGGGACAAGAGACCCAGTACTTC. Translating it yields CSARDGRGQETQYF.

This clonotype was counted many times. An end of the junction does not agree with germline; a read error may underlie this. The chain carries TRBV28 and TRBJ2-3, with TRBD1 identical over 7 bases. The germline V gene encodes CDR1 MDHEN and CDR2 SYDVKM. This CDR3 region has 15 residues. The DNA for the CDR3 is TGTGCCAGCAATTTAGGGGGCGGTTTATCAGATACGCAGTATTTT. This sequence encodes CASNLGGGLSDTQYF.

About this clonotype itself: Possible read error: a much larger clone is one base away. The rearrangement links TRBV3-1 to TRBJ2-2; no definite D call. CDR1 and CDR2 (germline): LGHDT, YNNKEL (reference sequence). This CDR3 is 18 amino acids long. The CDR3 nucleotides read TGTGCCGGCAGCTTTAACGATCCCATTTCAGGCTTGACCGGGGAGCTGTTTTTT. It specifies CAGSFNDPISGLTGELFF.

In this sample, this clonotype turned up a few times. The rearrangement joins TRBV6-2 or TRBV6-3 to TRBJ2-7; 7 bases agree with TRBD2. The germline V gene encodes CDR1 MNHEY and CDR2 SVGEGT. The CDR3 totals 12 residues. V gave up 8 bases and J gave up 8 bases; unmatched junction bases: 9. The CDR3 nucleotides read TGTGCCAGCGCCACCTCCGGGGGGAAGCAGTACTTC. Its translation: CASATSGGKQYF.

Notes on this clonotype: A read error may explain this, as a much larger clone is one base away. J is TRBJ2-7 and V is TRBV29-1; no definite D call. This CDR3 has 11 amino acids. The germline CDR1 and CDR2 sequences are SQVTM and ANQGSEA. The CDR3 nucleotides read TGCGGCGTTGAAGTGGGAAACGAGCAGTACGTC. Amino acid sequence: CGVEVGNEQYV.

This clonotype came up a few times. The CDR3 DNA is TGTGCCAGCAGGACGACCGGGACAGTCCCCGATGAGCAGTTCTTC. Its translation: CASRTTGTVPDEQFF. The J gene is TRBJ2-1, the V gene TRBV7-3, with 7 bases matching TRBD1. Germline V gene data show CDR1 as SGHTA and CDR2 as FQGTGA. CDR3 length: 15 residues. V gave up 6 bases and J gave up 8 bases; unmatched junction bases: 13.

Regarding this clonotype: A read error is possible here, since a much larger clone lies one base away. The chain's CDR3 is CSATSGQGYYGQYF. DNA of the CDR3: TGCAGTGCAACATCGGGACAGGGATATTACGGGCAGTACTTC. This sequence joins TRBV20-1 and TRBJ2-4; 9 bases match TRBD1. V was clipped by 6 bases and J by 13 bases; unmatched bases: 16. Germline CDR1 is DFQATT and CDR2 is SNEGSKA (reference sequence). The CDR3 totals 14 residues.

Comments on this clonotype: This may arise from a read error, as a much more abundant clone is one base away. The chain links TRBV11-1 to TRBJ1-2; no clear D. Trimming left V 7 bases short and J 4 bases short, with 25 bases between. Germline-derived CDR1 and CDR2 are SGHAT and FQDESV (reference sequence). CDR3 length equals 17 residues. The CDR3 coding sequence is TGTGCCAGCATCGACACTGCTAAGGCTGGAAAGACCTATGGCTACACCTTC. Translation: CASIDTAKAGKTYGYTF.

The chain is built from TRBV20-1 and TRBJ2-6; no clear D gene. V lost 6 bases and J 0 bases, leaving 9 bases between the germline ends. Germline lookup yields CDR1 DFQATT and CDR2 SNEGSKA (reference sequence). The CDR3 length is 14 residues. This CDR3 is CSAPPGSGANVLTF. The CDR3 nucleotides read TGCAGTGCCCCGCCCGGCTCTGGGGCCAACGTCCTGACTTTC.